Listed below are T cell receptor beta chains from one sample, sequenced in a study of blood T cell repertoires in COVID-19. Assay: immunoSEQ multiplex PCR; the TCRdb copy retains only in-frame clones and omits some. The table records tens of thousands of clones, 65% to 90% of them present only once. The sample consisted of peripheral blood. The receptors shown here come from a man between 65 and 80 years old with active or convalescent COVID-19. CDR3s include the opening cysteine and the closing phenylalanine or tryptophan. The size of a clone is reported for some rows only, either as once, few or many, or as a class for expanded clones.

TRBV7-9	14	TRBJ1-1	-	CASFLGTENTEAFF
TRBV3-1/TRBV3-2	16	TRBJ2-3	few	CASSPGGTYWSDTQYF
TRBV5-8	14	TRBJ2-2	once	CASSLQGIAGELFF
TRBV27	13	TRBJ2-2	-	CASSQGGTGELFF
TRBV6-5	13	TRBJ1-1	-	CASTGTGNTEAFF
TRBV28	15	TRBJ1-5	-	CASSLDSYSNQPQHF
TRBV28	15	TRBJ2-7	-	CASSFLGPAAYEQYF
TRBV19	15	TRBJ1-5	-	CASSTHGEYNQPQHF
TRBV3-1/TRBV3-2	13	TRBJ1-4	-	CASSQGGGGSVFF
TRBV5-4	17	TRBJ2-1	-	CASSYGQPFSSYNEQFF
TRBV6-5	14	TRBJ2-7	-	CASSDRTGPYEQYF